The rows below give T cell receptor beta chains drawn from one sample of a study of breast tumors, draining lymph nodes, adjacent tissues. One entry per CDR3 protein, called by TCRdb with MiXCR from the multiplex PCR reads. The table lists some 150,000 distinct CDR3 sequences, 30% to 40% of them singletons, with roughly 3.8% in the top ten. Sequenced material: axillary lymph node tissue. The receptor source for this set is a female donor with breast cancer. Some clones in this sample may be carry-over from other donors' samples. Both conserved end residues are trimmed from each CDR3.

TRBV20-1,TRBJ1-4,SARDLSTDNEKRF
TRBV11-2,TRBJ2-1,ASSLRGGHNEQF
TRBV6-1,TRBJ1-6,ASTLTGKETPLH
TRBV29-1,TRBJ2-7,SASSGASGIYEQY
TRBV12-3/TRBV12-4,TRBJ1-5,ATPPPPVPGLQPQH
TRBV5-1,TRBJ2-2,ASSLGRPQYEQYFGPGTRELF
TRBV12-3/TRBV12-4,TRBJ2-1,ASSFGPSRNEQF
TRBV7-3,TRBJ1-1,ASGPLGGRETEAF
TRBV10-2,TRBJ2-5,ASSGSGGGKETQY
TRBV5-1,TRBJ2-2,ASSSFAVGTNGELF
TRBV12-2,TRBJ2-3,ASRLARAGSTDTQY
TRBV2,TRBJ1-1,ASSRSGGATEAF
TRBV4-1,TRBJ1-3,ASSWGGFSGNTIY
TRBV20-1,TRBJ2-3,SASIDTQY
TRBV15,TRBJ2-1,ATSREMSGGGHNEQF
TRBV24-1,TRBJ2-3,ATSDSRQTPGQGSDTQY
TRBV12-3/TRBV12-4,TRBJ2-7,ASRFEGSYEQY
TRBV28,TRBJ2-7,ASSTGQGHEQY
TRBV4-1,TRBJ1-3,ASSHDSSRAPGNTIY
TRBV29-1,TRBJ2-7,SARDREVVEQY
TRBV7-9,TRBJ1-5,ASSLGTARNQPQH
TRBV10-3,TRBJ1-4,AISDVDRGIDEKLF
TRBV3-2,TRBJ1-2,ASSQERHYGYT
TRBV11-3,TRBJ2-3,ASSVAGGSYNEQY
TRBV15,TRBJ2-1,ATSSRTGYNEQF
TRBV5-1,TRBJ1-2,ASSLDDVNYGYT
TRBV7-9,TRBJ2-1,ASSLAAGPTGHEQF
TRBV19,TRBJ1-3,ASSMEDSGNTIY
TRBV28,TRBJ1-3,ASSLMGAGNTIY
TRBV7-3,TRBJ2-5,ASSLLGQETQY
TRBV6-5,TRBJ1-5,ASSYSGGDQPQH
TRBV6-5,TRBJ1-3,ARQQNSGNTIY
TRBV4-1,TRBJ2-1,ASSQPSGRSHEQF
TRBV7-8,TRBJ2-1,ASSPQGLDNNEQF
TRBV7-8,TRBJ2-7,ASSSGPKLEQY
TRBV5-1,TRBJ2-7,ASSFGSGIYEQY
TRBV19,TRBJ2-3,ASSITHPSSGSTDTQY
TRBV6-6,TRBJ2-7,ATRGGGGSYEQY
TRBV20-1,TRBJ2-1,SALPLAMSYNEQF
TRBV7-2,TRBJ2-7,ASSLGGHHSYEQY
TRBV5-4,TRBJ2-5,ASSGTGGGETQY
TRBV11-1,TRBJ1-4,ASRDETEEKLS
TRBV7-2,TRBJ2-7,ASSLLGGPRSGRPLGEQY
TRBV7-2,TRBJ1-2,ASSLAERGTGYT
TRBV19,TRBJ2-7,ASSTSGISYEQY
TRBV5-6,TRBJ2-3,ASSLSAQGRHDTQY